The rows below give T cell receptor beta chains drawn from one sample of a study of Graves' ophthalmopathy and Graves' hyperthyroidism. TCRdb reprocessed the multiplex PCR reads via MiXCR and lists one record per CDR3 protein. The sample includes 260,000 or so distinct CDR3 sequences, around 50% of them seen just once. Sequencing was done on a sample of peripheral blood. Every receptor here comes from an adult man with Graves' ophthalmopathy. Both conserved end residues are part of each CDR3. D genes are given only for firm matches. Some rows mark clone size as missing; the rest say once, few, many or name a class of expanded clone.

v_call	d_call	j_call	clone_size	cdr3_nt	cdr3_aa
TRBV12-3/TRBV12-4	TRBD1	TRBJ1-1	-	TGTGCCAGCAGTCGGACAGGGGCTGTTACTGAAGCTTTCTTT	CASSRTGAVTEAFF
TRBV29-1	-	TRBJ2-7	-	TGCAGCGTTGAAGTAGGGGGTAATTACGAGCAGTACTTC	CSVEVGGNYEQYF
TRBV25-1	-	TRBJ1-6	-	TGTGCCAGCAGTGAATTGTCAGGGGTTCTAAGTTCACCCCTCCACTTT	CASSELSGVLSSPLHF
TRBV12-3/TRBV12-4	TRBD1	TRBJ2-6	-	TGTGCCAGCAGTTCCGGCGGGACAGGGGGCGTTGGGGCCAACGTCCTGACTTTC	CASSSGGTGGVGANVLTF
TRBV28	-	TRBJ2-7	-	TGTGCCAGCAGTTTTCAAAGGGGGTACGAGCAGTACTTC	CASSFQRGYEQYF
TRBV6-1	-	TRBJ1-2	-	TGTGCCAGCACCAGGACAAGGTTAGATGGCTACACCTTC	CASTRTRLDGYTF
TRBV9	-	TRBJ1-5	-	TGTGCCGGCAGCGCCGGGAGCAATCAGCCCCAGCATTTT	CAGSAGSNQPQHF
TRBV20-1	TRBD1	TRBJ1-5	-	TGCAGTGCTAGATGGGACAGGTACCAGCCCCAGCATTTT	CSARWDRYQPQHF
TRBV20-1	-	TRBJ1-5	few	TGCAGTGCTAGGGAGAATAGCAATCAGCCCCAGCATTTT	CSARENSNQPQHF
TRBV7-2	-	TRBJ1-4	-	TGTGCCAGCAGCTTACAACAGTACGGAGATGAAAAACTGTTTTTT	CASSLQQYGDEKLFF
TRBV29-1	-	TRBJ2-3	-	TGCAGCGTTGAGAACACTTTGGTTCTGGATACGCAGTATTTT	CSVENTLVLDTQYF
TRBV29-1	-	TRBJ2-7	-	TGCAGCGTTGCAGGGGACGGCTCCTACGAGCAGTACTTC	CSVAGDGSYEQYF
TRBV20-1	TRBD1	TRBJ2-7	-	TGCAGTGCTTCATCCCGACAGGGGGCCAGTACATACGAGCAGTACTTC	CSASSRQGASTYEQYF
TRBV12-3/TRBV12-4	-	TRBJ2-7	-	TGTGCCAGCAGTCCCCCCTCTCGGGGGTATTTCTACGAGCAGTACTTC	CASSPPSRGYFYEQYF
TRBV24-1	-	TRBJ2-7	many	TGTGCCACCAGTGATTCCTCGCTACGGGGCGAGCAGTACTTC	CATSDSSLRGEQYF
TRBV5-1	-	TRBJ2-2	-	TGCGCCAGCAGGGTAGGGACGAACACCGGGGAGCTGTTTTTT	CASRVGTNTGELFF
TRBV15	TRBD1	TRBJ1-3	-	TGTGCCACCAGCAAGAGACAGGGTGCGCTGTCTGGAAACACCATATATTTT	CATSKRQGALSGNTIYF
TRBV20-1	-	TRBJ2-2	many	TGCAGTGCCGCTAACACCGGGGAGCTGTTTTTT	CSAANTGELFF
TRBV29-1	-	TRBJ2-7	-	TGCAGCGTCGCAAGGGGGGGAGGGCAGTACTTC	CSVARGGGQYF
TRBV2	-	TRBJ1-4	-	TGTGCCAGCAGTGGACTTACCTCGGGAGAAAAACTGTTTTTT	CASSGLTSGEKLFF
TRBV20-1	TRBD2	TRBJ2-7	-	TGCAGTGCCGAACCAGCGGGAGGGAGGAGCGAGCAGTACTTC	CSAEPAGGRSEQYF
TRBV7-8	TRBD2	TRBJ2-7	once	TGTGCCAGCAGCTTAGGGGTCGGGGGGGAAGCCTACGAGCAGTACTTC	CASSLGVGGEAYEQYF
TRBV10-1	TRBD2	TRBJ2-2	-	TGCGCCAGCAGCGGGAGGGGCACCGGGGAGCTGTTTTTT	CASSGRGTGELFF
TRBV9	-	TRBJ1-6	many	TGTGCCAGCAGCGTCGCCGGGACATCTTATTCACCCCTCCACTTT	CASSVAGTSYSPLHF
TRBV29-1	TRBD1	TRBJ2-3	few	TGCAGCGTTGAAGGGGGGCGACAGGGTTGGGACGAAGATACGCAGTATTTT	CSVEGGRQGWDEDTQYF
TRBV7-2	-	TRBJ1-5	-	TGTGCCAGCAGCTTAGCAGGGCTGGGCAATCAGCCCCAGCATTTT	CASSLAGLGNQPQHF
TRBV5-1	-	TRBJ1-4	-	TGTGCCAGCAGCCAAGATACCGGGGCTAATGAAAAACTGTTTTTT	CASSQDTGANEKLFF
TRBV29-1	TRBD1	TRBJ1-2	many	TGCAGCGTTGAAGTGTCAGGGGGTGGCTACACCTTC	CSVEVSGGGYTF
TRBV10-3	-	TRBJ2-2	-	TGTGCCAGCAGTTACCCCGGGGCAGGGACGCCCGGGGAGCTGTTTTTT	CASSYPGAGTPGELFF
TRBV20-1	-	TRBJ1-4	few	TGCAGTGCTAGAGCCTCACTCAGGAGGGGTGAAAAACTGTTTTTT	CSARASLRRGEKLFF
TRBV9	-	TRBJ1-6	-	TGTGCCAGCAGCCCAGTTGGGGTGAATTCACCCCTCCACTTT	CASSPVGVNSPLHF
TRBV29-1	TRBD2	TRBJ2-7	-	TGCAGCGCCTCGGGACTAGCGGGGTCCTACGAGCAGTACTTC	CSASGLAGSYEQYF
TRBV7-9	TRBD2	TRBJ2-2	-	TGTGCCAGCAGCTTAATTGCGGGGGGGCCCACCGGGGAGCTGTTTTTT	CASSLIAGGPTGELFF
TRBV12-3/TRBV12-4	-	TRBJ1-3	-	TGTGCCAGCAAAACCACAGGGAGCTCTGGAAACACCATATATTTT	CASKTTGSSGNTIYF
TRBV10-2	TRBD1	TRBJ1-5	-	TGCGCCAGCAGAACAGGGGGCGGGGATCAGCCCCAGCATTTT	CASRTGGGDQPQHF
TRBV7-2	-	TRBJ2-7	few	TGTGCCAGCAGCTTAGCCGGATCCTCGGGCTCCTACGAGCAGTACTTC	CASSLAGSSGSYEQYF
TRBV7-9	-	TRBJ2-7	few	TGTGCCAGCAGCCAAGAAGGGAACTACGAGCAGTACTTC	CASSQEGNYEQYF
TRBV6-5	TRBD1	TRBJ2-6	-	TGTGCCAGCAGTCCACAGGGGGCTTTCTCTGGGGCCAACGTCCTGACTTTC	CASSPQGAFSGANVLTF
TRBV5-4	-	TRBJ1-3	-	TGTGCCAGCAGCTTTATCCGGGGCGAGGCAACTTTT	CASSFIRGEATF
TRBV9	TRBD1	TRBJ2-5	-	TGTGCCAGCAGCCCCTACGGACAGGGGCAAGAGACCCAGTACTTC	CASSPYGQGQETQYF
TRBV29-1	-	TRBJ2-5	many	TGCAGCGTTGAAGGGACACGAGGAGACCAAGAGACCCAGTACTTC	CSVEGTRGDQETQYF
TRBV7-9	-	TRBJ2-7	once	TGTGCCAGCACTGAGTGGGGGGTAGCCCCCTACGAGCAGTACTTC	CASTEWGVAPYEQYF
TRBV24-1	-	TRBJ2-5	many	TGTGCCACCAGTGATTTGGTCGAGACCCAGTACTTC	CATSDLVETQYF
TRBV20-1	TRBD2	TRBJ2-7	few	TGCAGTGCCAATTTGGGACTAGCGGGAGGCGAGCAGTACTTC	CSANLGLAGGEQYF
TRBV25-1	-	TRBJ2-5	few	TGTGCCAGCAGTGAAGGAGGGCGGGGAAACCTAGAGACCCAGTACTTC	CASSEGGRGNLETQYF
TRBV4-3	-	TRBJ1-1	-	TGCGCCAGCAGCCAAGAGTTTACGGGTAACACTGAAGCTTTCTTT	CASSQEFTGNTEAFF
TRBV7-8	-	TRBJ2-2	few	TGTGCCAGCAGCTTAGCGCGCACGGTCGGGGAGCTGTTTTTT	CASSLARTVGELFF
TRBV12-3/TRBV12-4	TRBD1	TRBJ1-2	-	TGTGCCAGCAGTGAACAGGGGGTCGTCTTTGGCTACACCTTC	CASSEQGVVFGYTF
TRBV7-9	-	TRBJ1-1	few	TGTGCCAGCACTACCAACACTGAAGCTTTCTTT	CASTTNTEAFF
TRBV24-1	-	TRBJ2-5	-	TGTGCCACCAGTGATATAAGTGGGACCGTCAAAGAGACCCAGTACTTC	CATSDISGTVKETQYF